This T cell receptor beta chain was profiled in a study of cytomegalovirus exposure and HLA in healthy donors. Study-level points and caveats: The authors enumerated roughly 180 TCR beta chains as linked to cytomegalovirus. One later analysis, an examination of the 100 to 150 validation repertoires, found that first-cohort TCR clusters tended to co-occur in them.

The germline V gene encodes CDR1 LNHDA and CDR2 SQIVND (reference sequence). The V and J ends lost 6 bases and 0 bases respectively, with 11 bases between them. This CDR3 has 14 amino acids. Some clones are missing from TCRdb's copy, which holds only in-frame ones; the method was immunoSEQ multiplex PCR. The table has approximately 64,000 clones, 85% to 90% seen once. This clone appeared once. What it binds is unknown. Sequencing was carried out using PBMCs. This TCR was recovered from a woman under 30 in good health and CMV-seronegative. This chain connects TRBV19 to TRBJ1-1, with a possible D match to TRBD1 (5 bases). The CDR3 region has the DNA TGTGCCAGTAGGATCGGGACTGTGAACACTGAAGCTTTCTTT. Its protein product is CASRIGTVNTEAFF.